This T cell receptor (beta chain) was retrieved from a study of cytomegalovirus exposure and HLA in healthy donors. Study-wide results and limits: TCR beta V- and J-gene trimming, according to a later analysis, was linked to a missense DCLRE1C variant. In an earlier analysis, in roughly 600 donors, most V segments appeared productive either ~87% or ~30% of the time.

Notes on this clone: Its matching antigen is unknown.

13 Jbeta primers and 60 Vbeta primers were used for the PCR. As processed by the authors: Later reanalysis found 75 million to 95 million unique TCR beta chains, around 9.9 million of them shared. Assay used: immunoSEQ multiplex PCR; TCRdb lists only in-frame clones, some missing. Clonal size and the V and J genes are those of that table, whereas D and trimming came from the DNA. The sample's table shows tens of thousands of clones. The CDR3 sequence is 18 residues long. Unmatched junction bases numbered 15, after V lost 1 base and J lost 6 bases. Germline values: CDR1 SGHRS, CDR2 YFSETQ. This receptor was taken from a man aged 18-30 years in good health and CMV-seropositive. J is TRBJ1-2 and V is TRBV5-1; TRBD1 agrees at 10 bases. The sequenced material came from PBMCs. In DNA form, the CDR3 reads TGCGCCAGCAGCTTGACCGGGACAGGGGCCGGTGCCGTGCATGGCTACACCTTC. Amino acid sequence: CASSLTGTGAGAVHGYTF. The full variable domain, rest sourced from reference TRBV5-1 and TRBJ1-2, is KAGVTQTPRYLIKTRGQQVTLSCSPISGHRSVSWYQQTPGQGLQFLFEYFSETQRNKGNFPGRFSGRQFSNSRSEMNVSTLELGDSALYLCASSLTGTGAGAVHGYTFGSGTRLTVV.